The following is a TCR beta chain sequence with its context. Antigen specificity is unknown. Different DNA sequences within this sample yield the same CDR3. The ends lost 2 bases at V and 2 bases at J; junction bases unmatched: 3. Germline assignment: CDR1 SGDLS and CDR2 YYNGEE. This CDR3 region has 14 residues. This record comes from a study of cytomegalovirus exposure and HLA in healthy donors. Overall study context: Among the approximately 410 genotyped donors, about 81% were placed in the Caucasian-associated ancestry cluster. Study-wide results and limits: Later work associated over 15,000 TCR beta sequences with HLA alleles at 0.05 false discovery rate.

The PCR made use of 60 Vbeta and 13 Jbeta primers. This table comes from immunoSEQ multiplex PCR, and its TCRdb copy is limited to in-frame clones, with some not included. The sample holds 170,000 or so clones; around 80% are singletons and the top ten take less than 4.5%. The chain is built from TRBV9 and TRBJ2-7; TRBD1 matches 8 bases. The clonotype comes from a woman aged 55-70 years in good health and CMV-seropositive. Source material: PBMCs. CDR3 in DNA: TGTGCCAGCAGCGTTGGGACAGGTGCCTACGAGCAGTACTTC. Residues: CASSVGTGAYEQYF.